The clone carrying this TCR beta chain was found a few times. Unique molecular identifier tags were affixed to discrete cDNA molecules. TCRdb redid the calling of the 5' RACE reads with MiXCR, one entry per CDR3 protein. The sample includes tens of thousands of distinct CDR3 sequences, around 15% of them seen just once. The data belong to a study of early T cells in non-severe SARS-CoV-2 infection. The germline V gene has CDR1 SQVTM and CDR2 ANQGSEA. CDR3 size: 14 residues. Trimming cost V 6 bases and J 0 bases, with 12 bases left between them. V usage is TRBV29-1 and J usage is TRBJ1-3, with D maybe TRBD1 (6 bases). The sequenced sample was whole blood. The sequence was obtained from an adult who was a healthcare worker with PCR-confirmed SARS-CoV-2 infection or an uninfected control (not recorded which). CDR3 sequence reads: CSVRQDSSGNTIYF. For the CDR3, the DNA is TGCAGCGTGAGACAGGACAGCTCTGGAAACACCATATATTTT.